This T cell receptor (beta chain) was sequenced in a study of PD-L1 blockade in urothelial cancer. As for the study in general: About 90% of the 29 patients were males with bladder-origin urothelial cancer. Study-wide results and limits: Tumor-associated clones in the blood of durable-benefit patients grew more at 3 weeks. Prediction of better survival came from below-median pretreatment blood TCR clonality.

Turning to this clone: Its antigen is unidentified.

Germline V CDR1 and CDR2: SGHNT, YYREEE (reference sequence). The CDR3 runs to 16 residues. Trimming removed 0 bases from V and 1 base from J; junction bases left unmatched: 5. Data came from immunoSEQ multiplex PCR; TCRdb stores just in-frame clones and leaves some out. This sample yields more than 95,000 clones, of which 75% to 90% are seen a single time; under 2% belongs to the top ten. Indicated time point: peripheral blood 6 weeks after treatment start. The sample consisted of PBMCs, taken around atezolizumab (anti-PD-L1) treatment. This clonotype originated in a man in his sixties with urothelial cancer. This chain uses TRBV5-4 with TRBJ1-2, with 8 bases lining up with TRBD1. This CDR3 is CASSLAVTGVNYGYTF. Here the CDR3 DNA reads TGTGCCAGCAGCTTGGCTGTGACAGGGGTTAACTATGGCTACACCTTC.